This T cell receptor beta chain was documented in a study of high-grade serous ovarian cancer treatment subgroups. The CDR3 runs 14 residues. The germline CDR1 and CDR2 sequences are MNHEY and SVGAGI. The ends lost 7 bases at V and 2 bases at J; junction bases unmatched: 4. Tumor samples were obtained before definitive surgery or chemotherapy. Whole-study findings and limits: Bulk tumor TCR sequencing gave no spatial information.

By share of the sample, this clone is medium-sized. What it binds is not known. Generated by immunoSEQ multiplex PCR, the TCRdb table keeps only in-frame clones and is missing some. The sample consists of more than 8,000 clones, over 65% of them appearing once. This clonotype was sampled from a human donor with high-grade serous ovarian cancer. The chain uses TRBV6-5 and TRBJ2-2; 7 bases align to TRBD2. Source material: tumor tissue. The chain's CDR3 is CASNGEGNTGELFF. In DNA, the CDR3 is TGTGCCAGCAACGGGGAGGGCAACACCGGGGAGCTGTTTTTT.